This T cell receptor beta chain was found in a study of identical twins. The V gene's germline CDR1 is KGHSH and CDR2 LQKENI. Trimming removed 0 bases at V and 0 bases at J, with 3 bases between. The CDR3 covers 13 residues. Healthy Caucasians supplied all donations. General observations from the study: Memory repertoires lacked the insertion deficit that abundant cord blood beta clonotypes showed. Out-of-frame alpha sequences that twins shared showed excess low generation probability.

TCRdb re-analysed the 5' RACE reads in MiXCR, keeping a single row per CDR3 protein. This sample yields fewer than 250,000 distinct CDR3 sequences, of which approximately 7.8% are seen a single time; more than 5% belongs to the top ten. Only a few counts were recorded for this clonotype. Its target is unknown. The same sample was also used in a study of yellow fever vaccine responses in identical twins. This second report adds: Twins reportedly showed a vaccine T cell response that seemed partly convergent and partly personalized.

This chain uses TRBV18 with TRBJ2-7; no definite D call. The source material was CD8+ T cells sorted from blood. The sequence was collected from a woman younger than 30 in good health. The CDR3 is CASSPPTSYEQYF. The CDR3 DNA is TGTGCCAGCTCACCACCCACCTCCTACGAGCAGTACTTC.